This T cell receptor (beta chain) is drawn from a study of breast tumors, draining lymph nodes, adjacent tissues. V lost 1 base and J lost 1; bases outside the gene matches: 1. This CDR3 is built from 17 residues. Germline V gene data show CDR1 as LGHDT and CDR2 as YNNKEL (reference sequence). From the multiplex PCR reads, TCRdb called clonotypes with MiXCR, one entry per CDR3 protein. Among approximately 170,000 distinct CDR3 sequences listed, roughly 30% were seen once. Axillary draining lymph nodes of breast cancer patients supplied the node samples. As for this clonotype: Its antigen is still unknown.

Regarding the study as a whole: Tumor repertoires ranked between lymph nodes and nontumor tissue in diversity, with V and J gene preferences.

The TCR was taken from a female donor with breast cancer. Some clones in this sample may be carry-over from other donors' samples. The sequenced sample was axillary lymph node tissue. This sequence joins TRBV3-1 and TRBJ2-6, with TRBD2 matching 10 bases. Here the CDR3 reads CASSQGTSGSGANVLTF. CDR3 nucleotide sequence: TGTGCCAGCAGCCAAGGGACTAGCGGTTCTGGGGCCAACGTCCTGACTTTC.